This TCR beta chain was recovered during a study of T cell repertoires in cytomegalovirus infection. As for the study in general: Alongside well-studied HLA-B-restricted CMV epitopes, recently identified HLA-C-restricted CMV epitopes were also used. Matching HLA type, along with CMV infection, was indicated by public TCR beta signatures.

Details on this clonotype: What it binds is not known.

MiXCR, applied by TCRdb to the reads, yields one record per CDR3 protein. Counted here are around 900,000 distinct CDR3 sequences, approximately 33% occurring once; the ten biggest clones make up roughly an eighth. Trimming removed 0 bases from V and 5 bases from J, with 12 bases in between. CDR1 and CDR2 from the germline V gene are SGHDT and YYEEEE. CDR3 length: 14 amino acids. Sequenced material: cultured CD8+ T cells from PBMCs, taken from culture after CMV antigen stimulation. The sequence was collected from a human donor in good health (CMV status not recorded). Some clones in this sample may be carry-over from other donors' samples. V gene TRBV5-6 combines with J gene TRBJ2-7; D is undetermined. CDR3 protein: CASSLGSGSHEQYF. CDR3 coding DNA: TGTGCCAGCAGCTTGGGATCAGGATCCCACGAGCAGTACTTC. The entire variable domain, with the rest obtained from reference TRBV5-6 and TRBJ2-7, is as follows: DAGVTQSPTHLIKTRGQQVTLRCSPKSGHDTVSWYQQALGQGPQFIFQYYEEEERQRGNFPDRFSGHQFPNYSSELNVNALLLGDSALYLCASSLGSGSHEQYFGPGTRLTVT.